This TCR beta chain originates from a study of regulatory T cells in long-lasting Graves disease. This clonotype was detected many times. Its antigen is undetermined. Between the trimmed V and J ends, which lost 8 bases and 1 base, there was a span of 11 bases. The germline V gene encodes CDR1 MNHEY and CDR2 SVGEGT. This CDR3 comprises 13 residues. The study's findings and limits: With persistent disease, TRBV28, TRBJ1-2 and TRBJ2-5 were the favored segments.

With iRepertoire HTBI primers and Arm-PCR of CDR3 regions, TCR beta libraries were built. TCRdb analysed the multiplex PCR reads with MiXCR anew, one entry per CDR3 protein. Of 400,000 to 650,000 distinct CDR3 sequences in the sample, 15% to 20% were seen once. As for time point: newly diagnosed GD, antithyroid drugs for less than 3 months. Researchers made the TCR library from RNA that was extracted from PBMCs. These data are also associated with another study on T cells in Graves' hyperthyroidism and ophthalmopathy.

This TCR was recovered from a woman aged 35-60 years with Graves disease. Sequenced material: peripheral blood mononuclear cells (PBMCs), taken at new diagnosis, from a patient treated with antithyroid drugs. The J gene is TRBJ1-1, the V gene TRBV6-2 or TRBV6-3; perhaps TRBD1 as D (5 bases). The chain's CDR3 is CASGTYRNTEAFF. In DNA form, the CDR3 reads TGTGCCAGCGGGACCTACAGGAACACTGAAGCTTTCTTT.